This T cell receptor beta chain stems from a study of shared T cell receptors in the human thymus. V lost 3 bases and J 8 bases, leaving 15 bases between the germline ends. The CDR3 is made up of 14 amino acids. CDR1 is SGDLS, CDR2 YYNGEE, per germline. The table came from immunoSEQ multiplex PCR; TCRdb's copy has only in-frame clones and leaves some out. The sample includes about 540,000 clones, about 80% seen only once; the top ten take roughly 0.013%. The same specimen was also included in a second study, on human thymus T cells.

The chain links TRBV9 to TRBJ2-1; tentatively, D is TRBD1 (7 bases). The sequenced material came from thymocytes. This clonotype originated in a boy less than two years old with a congenital heart defect. The CDR3 bases are TGTGCCAGCAGCGCGTGGAGGGGGCGAGATGAGCAGTTCTTC. The encoded protein is CASSAWRGRDEQFF.